The 13 T cell receptor beta chains in this list originate from one sample, sequenced in a study of shared clonotypes between healthy human individuals. Repertoires were generated with immunoSEQ multiplex PCR, while TCRdb's copy carries only in-frame clones and drops some. Among hundreds of thousands of clones listed, 98% were seen once. CD45RO-negative, CCR7-positively selected cells formed the naive CD8 fraction, excluding terminally differentiated effector memory CD45RA+ cells. Sequencing input: naive CD8+ T cells sorted from blood. Receptors originate from a man younger than 45 in good health.

The rearrangement joins TRBV19 to TRBJ2-5; D remains ambiguous. CDR1 is LNHDA and CDR2 is SQIVND in the germline V gene (reference sequence). This CDR3 is built from 14 residues. V was cut by 6 bases and J by 3 bases, with 14 bases left in between. The CDR3: CASSARLKEETQYF. CDR3 sequence (DNA): TGTGCCAGTAGCGCCCGCCTCAAGGAAGAGACCCAGTACTTC.

This clone has only one observation. The V call is TRBV11-2, the J call TRBJ1-2; tentatively, D is TRBD1 (6 bases). Trimming took 2 bases from V and 4 from J, leaving 23 bases between them. This CDR3 contains 18 residues. CDR1 SGHAT and CDR2 FQNNGV come from the germline V gene. For the CDR3, the DNA is TGTGCCAGCAGCTTAAATGGGGGTTGGCAGGGGCAGGGCTATGGCTACACCTTC. Its translation: CASSLNGGWQGQGYGYTF.

V gene TRBV15 combines with J gene TRBJ1-5; D is uncertain. CDR1 is LNHNV and CDR2 is YYDKDF in the germline V gene (reference sequence). CDR3 length: 15 residues. Trimming removed 2 bases from V and 3 bases from J, with 11 bases in between. The CDR3: CATSRLRDYNQPQHF. In DNA, the CDR3 is TGTGCCACCAGCAGACTTCGAGATTACAATCAGCCCCAGCATTTT.

This chain joins TRBV7-9 and TRBJ2-7, with 8 bases matching TRBD2. With 5 bases clipped from V and 2 bases from J, the junction kept 11 bases outside the gene matches. The CDR3 is made up of 16 amino acids. Germline assignment: CDR1 SEHNR and CDR2 FQNEAQ (reference sequence). The CDR3 sequence: CASSNPRTSNAYEQYF. The CDR3 coding sequence is TGTGCCAGCAGCAACCCTAGGACTAGCAATGCCTACGAGCAGTACTTC.

The chain carries TRBV28 and TRBJ2-4; D tentatively fits TRBD1 or TRBD2 (5 bases each). CDR1 is MDHEN and CDR2 is SYDVKM in the germline V gene. This CDR3 is built from 14 residues. V was clipped by 5 bases and J by 5 bases, with 13 bases between them. The CDR3 loop is CASSNRDRENIQYF. Here the CDR3 DNA reads TGTGCCAGCAGTAACCGGGACCGAGAAAACATTCAGTACTTC. Full variable domain (missing parts from reference TRBV28 and TRBJ2-4): DVKVTQSSRYLVKRTGEKVFLECVQDMDHENMFWYRQDPGLGLRLIYFSYDVKMKEKGDIPEGYSVSREKKERFSLILESASTNQTSMYLCASSNRDRENIQYFGAGTRLSVL.

This chain links TRBV27 with TRBJ2-5; D might be TRBD1 or TRBD2, each matching 5 bases. Trimming took 4 bases from V and 5 from J, leaving 20 bases between them. This CDR3 has 16 amino acids. Per germline, CDR1 MNHEY and CDR2 SMNVEV (reference sequence). The chain's CDR3 is CASSSTDRPRGETQYF. The CDR3 bases are TGTGCCAGCAGTTCTACCGATAGGCCCCGGGGCGAGACCCAGTACTTC.

This chain uses TRBV11-2 with TRBJ2-2; no firm D call. Trimming pared 10 bases from V and 4 bases from J, leaving 10 bases between. The germline V gene encodes CDR1 SGHAT and CDR2 FQNNGV. The CDR3 spans 12 residues. This CDR3 reads CATQVGTGELFF. The CDR3 bases are TGTGCCACTCAAGTTGGCACCGGGGAGCTGTTTTTT.

The V gene is TRBV7-9, the J gene TRBJ1-2, with 7 bases aligning to TRBD1. The ends lost 4 bases at V and 10 bases at J; junction bases unmatched: 3. Looked up from germline, CDR1 is SEHNR and CDR2 is FQNEAQ (reference sequence). The CDR3 sequence is 11 residues long. CDR3 nucleotide sequence: TGTGCCAGCAGCTCCGACAGGGTCTACACCTTC. It is translated as CASSSDRVYTF. Combining the CDR3 with reference TRBV7-9 and TRBJ1-2 gives the whole variable domain DTGVSQNPRHKITKRGQNVTFRCDPISEHNRLYWYRQTLGQGPEFLTYFQNEAQLEKSRLLSDRFSAERPKGSFSTLEIQRTEQGDSAMYLCASSSDRVYTFGSGTRLTVV.

The CDR3 DNA follows: TGTGCCAGCAGCCCGGGGACTAGCGGGAAAGATACGCAGTATTTT. This encodes CASSPGTSGKDTQYF. This rearrangement joins TRBV7-3 to TRBJ2-3, with 13 nucleotides matching TRBD2. Germline V gives CDR1 SGHTA, CDR2 FQGTGA. V shed 5 bases, J shed 5 bases, and the junction held 4 bases outside the gene matches. This CDR3 is built from 15 residues.

J is TRBJ2-5 and V is TRBV6-6, with D perhaps matching TRBD1 or TRBD2 (5 bases each). Looked up from germline, CDR1 is MNHNY and CDR2 is SVGAGI (reference sequence). Trimming cost V 0 bases and J 7 bases, with 12 bases left between them. There are 14 residues in the CDR3. This chain's CDR3 is CASSYSRDPVTQYF. As DNA, the CDR3 is TGTGCCAGCAGTTACTCGAGGGACCCGGTGACCCAGTACTTC.

CDR3 amino acids: CATSRDREDTGETNTGELFF. The CDR3, as DNA: TGTGCCACCAGCAGAGATCGGGAAGATACCGGGGAAACTAACACCGGGGAGCTGTTTTTT. The chain recombines TRBV15 with TRBJ2-2, with a tentative D call TRBD2 (5 bases). The CDR3 has 20 residues. The ends were cut back, 0 bases at V and 2 bases at J, with 22 bases in the middle. The germline CDR1 and CDR2 sequences are LNHNV and YYDKDF (reference sequence).

The chain combines TRBV4-1 with TRBJ2-1; TRBD1 matches 9 bases. Germline V gene data show CDR1 as MGHRA and CDR2 as YSYEKL. The CDR3 spans 16 residues. After removal of 2 bases from V and 7 bases from J, the junction contained 9 bases not matched to a gene. The CDR3 is CASSQPAGTGHNEQFF. CDR3 in DNA: TGCGCCAGCAGCCAACCAGCTGGGACAGGGCATAATGAGCAGTTCTTC.

About this clone itself: The junction differs from germline at one of its ends, possibly a read error. This chain uses TRBV19 with TRBJ1-1, with D possibly TRBD1 on 6 matching bases. This CDR3 has 10 residues. Germline V gene lookup returns CDR1 LNHDA and CDR2 SQIVND (reference sequence). DNA of the CDR3: TGTGCCAGTATGGGGACACAGAGAATCTTT. Its protein is CASMGTQRIF.